This T cell receptor (beta chain) came from a study of blood T cell repertoires in COVID-19. The wider study: The United States, Italy and Spain provided the acute and convalescent COVID-19 samples. T cells, B-cell-depleted T cells, or PBMCs supplied cDNA or gDNA.

Per the original data handling: Nucleated cell number was recorded as an estimate derived from reference gene primer amplification. Profiled with immunoSEQ multiplex PCR; TCRdb holds only in-frame clones, not every one. D and trimming were read from the DNA, whereas the V and J calls and clone size are those reported in that table. The sample lists under 45,000 clones; roughly 85% were seen once. After removal of 10 bases from V and 4 bases from J, the junction contained 9 bases not matched to a gene. CDR3 size: 13 residues. Germline-derived CDR1 and CDR2 are MNHEY and SVGAGI. The clonotype comes from a man aged 40-55 years with active COVID-19. The material sequenced was peripheral blood. This rearrangement joins TRBV6-5 to TRBJ2-5; 7 bases are shared with TRBD1. CDR3 nucleotide sequence: TGTGCCACCATCAAACAGGGGCTAGAGACCCAGTACTTC. Protein product: CATIKQGLETQYF.